Each of the 15 T cell receptor beta chains below was sequenced from the same sample in a study of blood T cell repertoires in COVID-19. TCRdb's table, derived via immunoSEQ multiplex PCR, lists solely in-frame clones and lacks some. In the table there are around 100,000 clones, 84% of which are singletons. The specimen sequenced was peripheral blood. These receptors all come from a man between 65 and 85 years old with active or convalescent COVID-19.

The V gene is TRBV2, the J gene TRBJ2-3; D is possibly TRBD1 (6 bases). V dropped 5 bases and J dropped 0 bases, with 24 bases sitting between them. CDR1 is SNHLY, CDR2 FYNNEI, per germline. This CDR3 region has 19 residues. The CDR3 here is CASSRRGTQILPSTDTQYF. The CDR3 nucleotides are TGTGCCAGCAGTCGAAGGGGGACACAAATACTCCCGAGCACAGATACGCAGTATTTT.

The V gene is TRBV9, the J gene TRBJ2-3, with D maybe TRBD1 (6 bases). This CDR3 comprises 15 residues. Trimming removed 0 bases from V and 1 base from J, with 9 bases in between. The germline gives CDR1 SGDLS, CDR2 YYNGEE. The CDR3 region has the DNA TGTGCCAGCAGCGTAGCAGGGGTGGGCACAGATACGCAGTATTTT. It is translated as CASSVAGVGTDTQYF.

This clone showed up just once. The V gene is TRBV2, the J gene TRBJ1-2; the match to TRBD1 covers 8 bases. The CDR3 contains 16 residues. The germline V gene encodes CDR1 SNHLY and CDR2 FYNNEI. Trimming at V came to 3 bases and at J to 4 bases, leaving 10 bases not matched to a gene. The CDR3 DNA follows: TGTGCCAGCAGTGACGGACAGGGCGGGGCTGGCTATGGCTACACCTTC. Amino acids: CASSDGQGGAGYGYTF.

In regard to this clone: The junction does not match germline at one end; this may be a read error. V and J are TRBV4-3 and TRBJ1-3, with TRBD1 identical over 10 bases. CDR3 length: 19 amino acids. Germline-derived CDR1 and CDR2 are LGHNA and YSLEER. The CDR3 reads CASSQDLGGQGGSGNTIYF. DNA for the CDR3: TGCGCCAGCAGTCAAGATCTGGGCGGACAGGGGGGCTCTGGAAACACCATATATTTT.

The rearrangement joins TRBV9 to TRBJ2-7, with TRBD2 as a possible D gene (7 bases). Germline V lookup: CDR1 SGDLS, CDR2 YYNGEE. The length of the CDR3 is 14 residues. Trimming took off 4 bases at V and 3 bases at J, with 14 bases between the two ends. In DNA, the CDR3 is TGTGCCAGCAGCCGAGCCGGGGGGCTCTACGAGCAGTACTTC. Translated: CASSRAGGLYEQYF.

V is TRBV7-2 and J is TRBJ1-3; D is unclear. CDR1 SGHTA and CDR2 FQGNSA come from the germline V gene. The CDR3 sequence is 15 residues long. The V end was cut by 4 bases, the J end by 2 bases, with 12 bases between. The CDR3 loop is CASSSGWGAGNTIYF. DNA of the CDR3: TGTGCCAGCAGCTCGGGGTGGGGAGCTGGAAACACCATATATTTT.

The V and J genes are TRBV28 and TRBJ1-2; 7 bases align to TRBD1. The germline V gene encodes CDR1 MDHEN and CDR2 SYDVKM. Trimming took 5 bases from V and 5 from J; bases not matched to a gene: 8. The length of the CDR3 is 14 residues. As DNA, the CDR3 is TGTGCCAGCAGTACAACAGGGGTTGGTTATGGCTACACCTTC. Translated, it gives CASSTTGVGYGYTF.

V and J are TRBV20-1 and TRBJ1-6; D might be TRBD1 (5 bases). Germline V gives CDR1 DFQATT, CDR2 SNEGSKA (reference sequence). The length of the CDR3 is 14 residues. Deletions cut 3 bases from V and 2 bases from J, with 8 bases between. This CDR3 reads CSASTGAYNSPLHF. The CDR3 bases are TGCAGTGCTAGTACGGGGGCCTATAATTCACCCCTCCACTTT.

This clone was counted a few times. This sequence joins TRBV12-3 or TRBV12-4 and TRBJ2-1; D remains unclear. The CDR3 consists of 13 residues. V was cut by 3 bases and J by 1 base, with 4 bases left in between. The CDR3 loop is CASSFLSYNEQFF. DNA of the CDR3: TGTGCCAGCAGTTTTTTATCCTACAATGAGCAGTTCTTC.

The chain recombines TRBV3-1 (or the pseudogene TRBV3-2) with TRBJ1-1; TRBD1 matches 9 bases. Germline V gives CDR1 LGHDT, CDR2 YNNKEL (reference sequence). The CDR3 is 13 residues long. With 4 bases clipped from V and 12 bases from J, the junction kept 9 bases outside the gene matches. CDR3 amino acids: CASSPTDRGASFF. The CDR3 coding sequence is TGTGCCAGCAGCCCTACGGACAGGGGCGCGTCTTTCTTT.

The rearrangement uses TRBV9 and TRBJ1-1; TRBD1 might be the D (6 bases). Germline V CDR1 and CDR2: SGDLS, YYNGEE. This CDR3 spans 14 amino acids. The V gene lost 4 bases and the J gene lost 4 bases, with 14 bases spanning the gap. CDR3 protein: CASSSRGFGTEAFF. For the CDR3, the DNA is TGTGCCAGCAGCAGTAGGGGGTTTGGCACTGAAGCTTTCTTT.

The chain joins TRBV20-1 to TRBJ2-7; perhaps TRBD1 as D (6 bases). The CDR3 sequence is 11 residues long. From germline, CDR1 is DFQATT and CDR2 SNEGSKA (reference sequence). The DNA for the CDR3 is TGCAGCGGACAGACTGACTACGAGCAGTACTTC. It codes for CSGQTDYEQYF.

This chain connects TRBV30 to TRBJ1-6; 12 bases are shared with TRBD1. The CDR3 has 16 residues. From germline, CDR1 is GTSNPN and CDR2 SVGIG (reference sequence). Germline trimming cut 3 bases from V and 6 bases from J; bases unmatched to any gene: 6. CDR3: CAWSLGQGAGNSPLHF. CDR3 in DNA: TGTGCCTGGAGCCTGGGACAGGGGGCGGGTAATTCACCCCTCCACTTT.

V usage is TRBV6-6 and J usage is TRBJ2-7, with D tentatively TRBD1 (5 bases). Germline V gives CDR1 MNHNY, CDR2 SVGAGI (reference sequence). Between the trimmed V and J ends, which lost 10 bases and 2 bases, there was a span of 21 bases. This CDR3 is 15 amino acids long. CDR3 coding DNA: TGTGCCACCACCTACGGAGCAGGGTTGGCCTACGAGCAGTACTTC. Its translation: CATTYGAGLAYEQYF.

The rearrangement links TRBV15 to TRBJ1-6; D may be TRBD1 (5 bases). The CDR3 has 19 residues. V lost 3 bases and J lost 0, with 18 bases in between. Looked up from germline, CDR1 is LNHNV and CDR2 is YYDKDF (reference sequence). In DNA, the CDR3 is TGTGCCACCAGCAGGGCCCGTCCCCAGGGATCCTCCTATAATTCACCCCTCCACTTT. Translation: CATSRARPQGSSYNSPLHF.